Listed here are 31 T cell receptor beta chains from one sample, sequenced in a study of T cells after posttransplantation cyclophosphamide. Treatment was busulfan-fludarabine conditioning, a marrow graft, and cyclophosphamide on days +3 and +4. The table came from immunoSEQ multiplex PCR; TCRdb's copy has only in-frame clones and leaves some out. The sample lists 4,500 or so clones; around 80% were seen once. Specimen: PBMCs, collected after allogeneic stem cell transplant with posttransplant cyclophosphamide. Receptors originate from a male patient aged 40 to 50 who received an allogeneic stem cell transplant from a related donor, was CMV-positive, and had acute and chronic GVHD. Some of the T cells might come from the graft donor.

This sequence joins TRBV20-1 and TRBJ2-7; TRBD2 is a possible D gene (6 bases). The CDR3 is 10 residues long. CDR1 and CDR2 from the germline V gene are DFQATT and SNEGSKA (reference sequence). CDR3 DNA: TGCAGGGGGGGCTCCTACGAGCAGTACTTC. As protein: CRGGSYEQYF.

This clone was found once. J is TRBJ2-7 and V is TRBV7-9; unclear D gene. Germline CDR1 reads SEHNR; CDR2 reads FQNEAQ (reference sequence). The CDR3 sequence is 13 residues long. Trimming removed 0 bases at V and 3 bases at J, with 6 bases between. In DNA form, the CDR3 reads TGTGCCAGCAGCTTAGCCCTATTCTACGAGCAGTACTTC. This encodes CASSLALFYEQYF.

This rearrangement joins TRBV10-3 to TRBJ2-7; 7 bases map to TRBD2. This CDR3 spans 16 amino acids. V gave up 4 bases and J gave up 0 bases; unmatched junction bases: 9. Per the germline V gene, CDR1 is ENHRY and CDR2 is SYGVKD. CDR3 amino acids: CAISGSKTSSSYEQYF. CDR3 nucleotides: TGTGCCATCAGTGGGTCTAAGACTAGCTCCTCCTACGAGCAGTACTTC.

The V and J genes are TRBV5-4 and TRBJ2-1; D may be TRBD2 (5 bases). The CDR3 runs to 16 residues. The germline V and J ends were trimmed by 2 bases and 0 bases, with 12 bases remaining between them. Germline CDR1 is SGHNT and CDR2 is YYREEE (reference sequence). CDR3 protein: CASSFGAVSSYNEQFF. As DNA, the CDR3 is TGTGCCAGCAGCTTTGGAGCGGTCAGCTCCTACAATGAGCAGTTCTTC.

The rearrangement uses TRBV9 and TRBJ2-2; D is undetermined. The CDR3 spans 15 residues. Per germline, CDR1 SGDLS and CDR2 YYNGEE. Trimming left V 0 bases short and J 4 bases short, with 10 bases between. CDR3: CASSVAPGGTGELFF. CDR3 in DNA: TGTGCCAGCAGCGTAGCTCCCGGCGGCACCGGGGAGCTGTTTTTT.

This chain connects TRBV14 to TRBJ2-1; possibly TRBD1 for D (5 bases). Germline V gives CDR1 SGHDN, CDR2 FVKESK. The CDR3 contains 17 residues. With 0 bases removed from V and 0 bases from J, the gap between germline ends came to 12 bases. DNA for the CDR3: TGTGCCAGCAGCCAAGAGGGGCGGAAGAGCTCCTACAATGAGCAGTTCTTC. Its protein is CASSQEGRKSSYNEQFF.

This chain links TRBV30 with TRBJ1-2; D remains ambiguous. The germline V gene has CDR1 GTSNPN and CDR2 SVGIG (reference sequence). V lost 7 bases and J 5 bases, leaving 14 bases between the germline ends. The CDR3 has 12 residues. The CDR3 here is CASNTGNYGYTF. Written as DNA, the CDR3 is TGTGCCTCCAATACGGGGAATTATGGCTACACCTTC.

CDR3 amino acids: CASSQDVGLAGGSRETQYF. CDR3 bases: TGCGCCAGCAGCCAAGATGTCGGACTAGCGGGAGGGAGTCGGGAGACCCAGTACTTC. The chain is built from TRBV4-3 and TRBJ2-5; 15 bases are a match to TRBD2. V was pared by 0 bases and J by 5 bases, with 10 bases of the junction left unmatched. The CDR3 is 19 residues long. CDR1 is LGHNA and CDR2 is YSLEER in the germline V gene.

The chain has TRBV19 and TRBJ1-5, with 9 positions matching TRBD1. The CDR3 extends over 16 amino acids. CDR1 LNHDA and CDR2 SQIVND come from the germline V gene (reference sequence). The junction had 9 bases not matched to a gene; V was cut back by 4 bases and J by 5 bases. The CDR3 region is CASSTRTGVDHQPQHF. CDR3 bases: TGTGCCAGTAGTACAAGGACAGGGGTCGACCATCAGCCCCAGCATTTT.

This sequence joins TRBV2 and TRBJ1-5, with D tentatively TRBD1 (5 bases). Judging by the DNA end, TRBJ2-3 fits better; the J call may be wrong. This CDR3 is 14 amino acids long. Germline assignment: CDR1 SNHLY and CDR2 FYNNEI. The CDR3 protein is CASRLDSSNQPQYF. As DNA, the CDR3 is TGTGCCAGCAGGCTCGACAGCAGCAATCAGCCCCAGTATTTT.

This chain connects TRBV10-3 to TRBJ2-1, with D possibly matching TRBD2 (6 bases). Between the trimmed V and J ends, which lost 1 base and 4 bases, there was a span of 14 bases. The CDR3 has 16 amino acids. The germline CDR1 and CDR2 sequences are ENHRY and SYGVKD. The CDR3 DNA follows: TGTGCCATCAGTGAGTTAGCGGAACCATTTTACAATGAGCAGTTCTTC. This sequence encodes CAISELAEPFYNEQFF.

The J gene is TRBJ1-2, the V gene TRBV2; 7 positions match TRBD1. This CDR3 spans 14 amino acids. From germline, CDR1 is SNHLY and CDR2 FYNNEI. The V segment lost 5 bases and the J segment 3 bases; nucleotides outside the gene matches: 6. The CDR3 coding sequence is TGTGCCAGCAGTTTAGACAGGGAGCACTATGGCTACACCTTC. It translates to CASSLDREHYGYTF.

The chain uses TRBV29-1 and TRBJ2-1; D unresolved. The CDR3 is made up of 10 amino acids. Germline V gene sequence: CDR1 SQVTM, CDR2 ANQGSEA. V was shortened by 7 bases and J by 10 bases, with 11 bases between the two germline ends. The CDR3 reads CSATSKEQFF. DNA of the CDR3: TGCAGCGCAACTTCGAAGGAGCAGTTCTTC.

The chain employs TRBV27 and TRBJ1-5; D call uncertain. The V and J ends lost 6 bases and 7 bases respectively, with 19 bases between them. CDR1 is MNHEY, CDR2 SMNVEV, per germline (reference sequence). The CDR3 is 15 residues long. The CDR3 loop reads CASSPSMGRTQPQHF. Here the CDR3 DNA reads TGTGCCAGCAGCCCCTCCATGGGGAGAACACAGCCCCAGCATTTT.

The chain joins TRBV11-3 to TRBJ2-7, with 7 nucleotides matching TRBD1. Trimming cost V 1 base and J 4 bases; bases outside gene matches: 10. Germline V CDR1 and CDR2: SGHNT, YENEEA. CDR3 length: 16 residues. Here the CDR3 DNA reads TGTGCCAGCAGCTTAGTCTTCGGGACAGTACTTTACGAGCAGTACTTC. The encoded protein is CASSLVFGTVLYEQYF. The full variable domain, its missing parts supplied by reference TRBV11-3 and TRBJ2-7, is EAGVVQSPRYKIIEKKQPVAFWCNPISGHNTLYWYLQNLGQGPELLIRYENEEAVDDSQLPKDRFSAERLKGVDSTLKIQPAELGDSAVYLCASSLVFGTVLYEQYFGPGTRLTVT.

The chain carries TRBV11-3 and TRBJ2-5, with TRBD2 identical over 7 bases. The CDR3 contains 15 residues. Germline V gene data show CDR1 as SGHNT and CDR2 as YENEEA. The junction had 9 bases not matched to a gene; V was cut back by 5 bases and J by 3 bases. The CDR3 protein is CASSNIPGLKETQYF. The CDR3 DNA is TGTGCCAGCAGCAACATACCGGGACTAAAAGAGACCCAGTACTTC.

The CDR3 is CASRDRQGAGYGYTF. The CDR3 DNA follows: TGTGCCAGCAGAGATAGACAGGGGGCGGGCTATGGCTACACCTTC. The rearrangement links TRBV6-1 to TRBJ1-2, with 10 bases aligning to TRBD1. This CDR3 has 15 amino acids. With 6 bases clipped from V and 4 bases from J, the junction kept 8 bases outside the gene matches. CDR1 and CDR2 (germline): MNHNS, SASEGT.

The chain recombines TRBV9 with TRBJ2-5; D is unresolved. CDR1 and CDR2 from the germline V gene are SGDLS and YYNGEE. This CDR3 is built from 13 residues. Trimming left V 0 bases short and J 6 bases short, with 9 bases between. The CDR3 DNA follows: TGTGCCAGCAGCGTAGATAGTAGAAAGACCCAGTACTTC. It encodes CASSVDSRKTQYF.

This clone appeared once. This chain uses TRBV28 with TRBJ2-1, with D perhaps TRBD2 (7 bases). This CDR3 is 13 amino acids long. Looked up from germline, CDR1 is MDHEN and CDR2 is SYDVKM. V shed 6 bases and J shed 12 bases, with 18 bases lying between them. The CDR3 DNA reads TGTGCCAGCAGCCTTCCCCGGGGGGCCCGGCAGTTCTTC. It encodes CASSLPRGARQFF. Drawing the rest from reference TRBV28 and TRBJ2-1, the complete variable domain is DVKVTQSSRYLVKRTGEKVFLECVQDMDHENMFWYRQDPGLGLRLIYFSYDVKMKEKGDIPEGYSVSREKKERFSLILESASTNQTSMYLCASSLPRGARQFFGPGTRLTVL.

The rearrangement links TRBV18 to TRBJ1-2; TRBD1 matches at 9 bases. The CDR3 totals 16 residues. V shed 3 bases and J 7 bases; nucleotides not matched to a gene: 12. Germline lookup yields CDR1 KGHSH and CDR2 LQKENI. The CDR3 DNA is TGTGCCAGCTCACCCGGTTCGGGGGGACAGGGATCTGGCTACACCTTC. It translates to CASSPGSGGQGSGYTF.

The chain links TRBV30 to TRBJ1-6; perhaps TRBD1 as D (5 bases). The V gene lost 3 bases and the J gene lost 9 bases, with 9 bases spanning the gap. Germline V gene sequence: CDR1 GTSNPN, CDR2 SVGIG (reference sequence). This CDR3 is built from 12 residues. For the CDR3, the DNA is TGTGCCTGGAGGGCAGGGTTTTCACCCCTCCACTTT. The encoded protein is CAWRAGFSPLHF.

This clone was found a few times. The chain employs TRBV19 and TRBJ1-1; 7 bases are shared with TRBD1. With 4 bases clipped from V and 4 bases from J, the junction kept 9 bases outside the gene matches. Germline V CDR1 and CDR2: LNHDA, SQIVND (reference sequence). The CDR3 sequence is 15 residues long. CDR3 residues: CASSTQGGGVTEAFF. The CDR3 DNA reads as TGTGCCAGTAGTACTCAGGGGGGTGGCGTCACTGAAGCTTTCTTT.

The genes are TRBV6-5 and TRBJ2-5, with a possible D match to TRBD1 (6 bases). This CDR3 region has 15 residues. Looked up from germline, CDR1 is MNHEY and CDR2 is SVGAGI. Trimming took off 8 bases at V and 4 bases at J, with 20 bases between the two ends. CDR3 loop: CASSTNQGFRETQYF. The CDR3 region has the DNA TGTGCCAGCTCGACCAATCAGGGGTTCAGAGAGACCCAGTACTTC.

This clone was recorded once. The genes are TRBV10-3 and TRBJ2-3; 12 bases are a match to TRBD2. V lost 0 bases to trimming and J lost 3 bases; unmatched junction nucleotides: 13. There are 20 residues in the CDR3. The germline gives CDR1 ENHRY, CDR2 SYGVKD. Here the CDR3 DNA reads TGTGCCATCAGTGAGTCTCGGACTAGCGGGACCCCCCGGGGTACAGATACGCAGTATTTT. Its translation is CAISESRTSGTPRGTDTQYF.

This chain's CDR3 is CASSPSRIHEQYF. The DNA for the CDR3 is TGTGCCAGCAGCCCATCTAGAATTCACGAGCAGTACTTC. The chain links TRBV11-2 to TRBJ2-7; D gene unclear. The CDR3 runs to 13 residues. Germline V gene lookup returns CDR1 SGHAT and CDR2 FQNNGV. Trimming left V 5 bases short and J 5 bases short, with 13 bases between.

The chain links TRBV11-3 to TRBJ2-5; maybe TRBD2 (6 bases). The CDR3 extends over 13 amino acids. Germline lookup yields CDR1 SGHNT and CDR2 YENEEA. The V end was cut by 5 bases, the J end by 11 bases, with 18 bases between. CDR3 nucleotides: TGTGCCAGCAGCGCCATCCCCCCAGCGGGTCAGTACTTC. This encodes CASSAIPPAGQYF.

The chain links TRBV15 to TRBJ2-3; D uncertain. V lost 4 bases to trimming and J lost 4 bases, with 12 bases between them. From germline, CDR1 is LNHNV and CDR2 YYDKDF (reference sequence). The CDR3 length is 14 residues. CDR3 in DNA: TGTGCCACCAGCACCTCCCAGCGCGCAGATACGCAGTATTTT. Encoded protein: CATSTSQRADTQYF.

Remarks on this clone: Within the sample, other DNA sequences also encode this same CDR3. The chain employs TRBV7-2 and TRBJ2-7; TRBD2 matches 10 bases. From germline, CDR1 is SGHTA and CDR2 FQGNSA. The CDR3 sequence is 15 residues long. V lost 4 bases to trimming and J lost 4 bases; unmatched junction nucleotides: 7. For the CDR3, the DNA is TGTGCCAGCAGCTCCAGGACTAGCGGTTTATACGAGCAGTACTTC. Translating gives CASSSRTSGLYEQYF.

The genes are TRBV14 and TRBJ1-4, with D hard to call. CDR1 and CDR2 (germline): SGHDN, FVKESK. With 4 bases removed from V and 4 bases from J, the gap between germline ends came to 13 bases. This CDR3 has 15 residues. CDR3 coding DNA: TGTGCCAGCAGCCCGACTACGAGCTTTAATGAAAAACTGTTTTTT. Encoded protein: CASSPTTSFNEKLFF.

The chain carries TRBV6-1 and TRBJ2-7, with TRBD2 identical over 10 bases. CDR1 is MNHNS and CDR2 is SASEGT in the germline V gene. The V segment lost 7 bases and the J segment 6 bases; nucleotides outside the gene matches: 6. CDR3 size: 13 residues. CDR3 nucleotide sequence: TGTGCCAGCACGACTAGCGGGCTCTTCGAGCAGTACTTC. Protein sequence: CASTTSGLFEQYF.

The chain employs TRBV19 and TRBJ1-1, with 8 bases that match TRBD1. The CDR3 extends over 13 amino acids. Germline V gene sequence: CDR1 LNHDA, CDR2 SQIVND (reference sequence). J gave up 8 bases and V 4 bases, and 6 bases lay outside the gene matches. The CDR3 sequence is CASSRTGSGEAFF. DNA for the CDR3: TGTGCCAGTAGTAGGACAGGGTCTGGGGAAGCTTTCTTT.